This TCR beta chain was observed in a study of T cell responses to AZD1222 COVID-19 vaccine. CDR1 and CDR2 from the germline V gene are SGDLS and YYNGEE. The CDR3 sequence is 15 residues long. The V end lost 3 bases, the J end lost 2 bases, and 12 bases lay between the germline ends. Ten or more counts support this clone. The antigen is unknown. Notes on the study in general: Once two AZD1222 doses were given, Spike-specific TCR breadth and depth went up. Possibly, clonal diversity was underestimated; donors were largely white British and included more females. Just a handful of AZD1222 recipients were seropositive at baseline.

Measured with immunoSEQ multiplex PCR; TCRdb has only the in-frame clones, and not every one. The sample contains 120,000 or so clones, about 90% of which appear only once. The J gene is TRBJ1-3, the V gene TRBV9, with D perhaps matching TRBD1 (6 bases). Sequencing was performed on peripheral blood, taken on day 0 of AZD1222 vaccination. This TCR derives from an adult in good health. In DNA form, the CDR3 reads TGTGCCAGCAGCGCAGTACAGGGCACTGGAAACACCATATATTTT. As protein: CASSAVQGTGNTIYF.